These T cell receptor beta chains were read from a single sample in a study of early T cells in non-severe SARS-CoV-2 infection. TCRdb fed the 5' RACE reads into MiXCR, producing one record per CDR3 protein. This table holds under 40,000 distinct CDR3 sequences, 6.3% found once. Material for sequencing was whole blood. The source is an adult who was a healthcare worker with PCR-confirmed SARS-CoV-2 infection or an uninfected control (not recorded which). Both conserved end residues are part of each CDR3. The D gene is left open where the match is weak. Only part of the rows carry a size: once, few, many, or a class if the clone is expanded.

D gene: -; clone size: -; J gene: TRBJ1-2; V gene: TRBV4-2; CDR3 protein: CASSQETGRGGYTF; CDR3 DNA: TGTGCCAGCAGCCAAGAAACAGGGAGGGGAGGCTACACCTTC
D gene: -; clone size: few; J gene: TRBJ2-7; V gene: TRBV27; CDR3 protein: CASSPSSTDYYSYEQYF; CDR3 DNA: TGTGCCAGCAGTCCCTCGTCGACTGATTATTACTCCTACGAGCAGTACTTC
D gene: TRBD1; clone size: -; J gene: TRBJ2-1; V gene: TRBV6-1; CDR3 protein: CASSERGQWSDEQFF; CDR3 DNA: TGTGCCAGCAGTGAAAGGGGACAGTGGTCCGATGAGCAGTTCTTC
D gene: TRBD2; clone size: many; J gene: TRBJ2-1; V gene: TRBV5-1; CDR3 protein: CASSQGLEVSNEQFF; CDR3 DNA: TGCGCCAGCAGCCAGGGACTAGAGGTTTCCAATGAGCAGTTCTTC
D gene: TRBD2; clone size: few; J gene: TRBJ2-6; V gene: TRBV9; CDR3 protein: CASSPLAGFSGANVLTF; CDR3 DNA: TGTGCCAGCAGTCCGCTAGCGGGCTTCTCTGGGGCCAACGTCCTGACTTTC
D gene: TRBD2; clone size: -; J gene: TRBJ2-5; V gene: TRBV7-6; CDR3 protein: CASSRSTSGETQYF; CDR3 DNA: TGTGCCAGCAGCCGATCCACTAGCGGAGAGACCCAGTACTTC
D gene: TRBD1; clone size: many; J gene: TRBJ1-6; V gene: TRBV20-1; CDR3 protein: CSARDEATGDNNSPLHF; CDR3 DNA: TGCAGTGCGAGGGACGAAGCTACAGGGGATAACAATTCACCCCTCCACTTT
D gene: -; clone size: many; J gene: TRBJ2-3; V gene: TRBV5-6; CDR3 protein: CASSLEAVQGRTDTQYF; CDR3 DNA: TGTGCCAGCAGCTTGGAGGCCGTACAGGGCCGCACAGATACGCAGTATTTT
D gene: -; clone size: many; J gene: TRBJ2-6; V gene: TRBV6-1; CDR3 protein: CASSGWPRLTGANVLTF; CDR3 DNA: TGTGCCAGCAGTGGGTGGCCGCGATTAACTGGGGCCAACGTCCTGACTTTC
D gene: -; clone size: many; J gene: TRBJ1-4; V gene: TRBV5-1; CDR3 protein: CASSFGGTNEKLFF; CDR3 DNA: TGCGCCAGCAGCTTCGGGGGAACTAATGAAAAACTGTTTTTT
D gene: TRBD2; clone size: many; J gene: TRBJ2-7; V gene: TRBV27; CDR3 protein: CASSSGLAGFSSYEQYF; CDR3 DNA: TGTGCCAGCAGTTCAGGACTAGCGGGGTTCAGCTCCTACGAGCAGTACTTC
D gene: -; clone size: many; J gene: TRBJ2-7; V gene: TRBV7-8; CDR3 protein: CASSLAYRAGGRYEQYF; CDR3 DNA: TGTGCCAGCAGCTTAGCGTACCGGGCCGGCGGACGCTACGAGCAGTACTTC
D gene: TRBD2; clone size: -; J gene: TRBJ2-7; V gene: TRBV13; CDR3 protein: CASSLEGASGRYEQYF; CDR3 DNA: TGTGCCAGCAGCTTAGAAGGGGCTAGCGGGCGCTACGAGCAGTACTTC
D gene: -; clone size: many; J gene: TRBJ2-5; V gene: TRBV10-1; CDR3 protein: CASSESGKQETQYF; CDR3 DNA: TGCGCCAGCAGTGAGTCGGGAAAACAAGAGACCCAGTACTTC
D gene: -; clone size: -; J gene: TRBJ2-1; V gene: TRBV4-2; CDR3 protein: CASSQEYKTNEQFF; CDR3 DNA: TGTGCCAGCAGCCAAGAATACAAAACCAATGAGCAGTTCTTC
D gene: TRBD1; clone size: -; J gene: TRBJ2-1; V gene: TRBV5-1; CDR3 protein: CASSNGQGNEQFF; CDR3 DNA: TGCGCCAGCAGCAACGGACAGGGGAATGAGCAGTTCTTC
D gene: -; clone size: many; J gene: TRBJ1-2; V gene: TRBV3-1; CDR3 protein: CASSQVLLDGYTF; CDR3 DNA: TGTGCCAGCAGCCAAGTCCTCCTGGATGGCTACACCTTC
D gene: TRBD2; clone size: few; J gene: TRBJ2-7; V gene: TRBV28; CDR3 protein: CASINNGRPVYEQYF; CDR3 DNA: TGTGCCAGCATTAATAACGGGAGGCCCGTCTACGAGCAGTACTTC
D gene: -; clone size: many; J gene: TRBJ1-6; V gene: TRBV28; CDR3 protein: CASRGFEPNSPLHF; CDR3 DNA: TGTGCCAGCAGAGGATTCGAACCCAATTCACCCCTCCACTTT
D gene: TRBD1; clone size: many; J gene: TRBJ1-1; V gene: TRBV7-9; CDR3 protein: CAGTGGEDTEAFF; CDR3 DNA: TGTGCCGGCACAGGGGGCGAAGACACTGAAGCTTTCTTT
D gene: TRBD2; clone size: few; J gene: TRBJ2-1; V gene: TRBV6-5; CDR3 protein: CASSYAGGLNEQFF; CDR3 DNA: TGTGCCAGCAGTTACGCGGGAGGGCTGAATGAGCAGTTCTTC
D gene: TRBD1; clone size: -; J gene: TRBJ1-6; V gene: TRBV5-1; CDR3 protein: CASSLTQGTAGSPLHF; CDR3 DNA: TGCGCCAGCAGCTTGACCCAAGGGACAGCTGGATCACCCCTCCACTTT
D gene: TRBD1; clone size: many; J gene: TRBJ1-3; V gene: TRBV6-2/TRBV6-3; CDR3 protein: CASGQGATNTIYF; CDR3 DNA: TGTGCCAGCGGACAGGGGGCAACGAACACCATATATTTT
D gene: -; clone size: many; J gene: TRBJ1-1; V gene: TRBV28; CDR3 protein: CASSLMGYTEAFF; CDR3 DNA: TGTGCCAGCAGTTTAATGGGTTACACTGAAGCTTTCTTT
D gene: -; clone size: many; J gene: TRBJ2-2; V gene: TRBV9; CDR3 protein: CASSDKIIATLNTGELFF; CDR3 DNA: TGTGCCAGCAGCGATAAGATTATTGCTACCCTGAACACCGGGGAGCTGTTTTTT
D gene: TRBD1; clone size: -; J gene: TRBJ2-6; V gene: TRBV2; CDR3 protein: CASSEDRQGAGSGANVLTF; CDR3 DNA: TGTGCCAGCAGTGAAGACCGACAGGGGGCAGGTTCTGGGGCCAACGTCCTGACTTTC
D gene: -; clone size: -; J gene: TRBJ2-2; V gene: TRBV30; CDR3 protein: CAWSVPIQPNTGELFF; CDR3 DNA: TGTGCCTGGAGTGTCCCCATTCAGCCAAACACCGGGGAGCTGTTTTTT
D gene: -; clone size: many; J gene: TRBJ1-4; V gene: TRBV5-1; CDR3 protein: CASSERGFLDEKLFF; CDR3 DNA: TGCGCCAGCAGCGAGCGGGGATTTCTTGATGAAAAACTGTTTTTT
D gene: TRBD2; clone size: medium-sized; J gene: TRBJ2-1; V gene: TRBV4-3; CDR3 protein: CASSQDLAAGAYNEQFF; CDR3 DNA: TGCGCCAGCAGCCAAGATTTGGCAGCGGGAGCCTACAATGAGCAGTTCTTC
D gene: -; clone size: many; J gene: TRBJ1-2; V gene: TRBV6-1; CDR3 protein: CASSESQGLYGYTF; CDR3 DNA: TGTGCCAGCAGTGAATCTCAGGGGCTCTATGGCTACACCTTC
D gene: -; clone size: many; J gene: TRBJ2-2; V gene: TRBV27; CDR3 protein: CASSLRKNTGELFF; CDR3 DNA: TGTGCCAGCAGTTTAAGGAAGAACACCGGGGAGCTGTTTTTT
D gene: TRBD2; clone size: many; J gene: TRBJ2-1; V gene: TRBV2; CDR3 protein: CASSADGLGNYNEQFF; CDR3 DNA: TGTGCCAGCAGTGCAGACGGACTAGGCAACTACAATGAGCAGTTCTTC
D gene: -; clone size: -; J gene: TRBJ1-2; V gene: TRBV28; CDR3 protein: CASTIWVAGLRVPVHGYTF; CDR3 DNA: TGTGCCAGCACAATTTGGGTAGCCGGGCTCCGCGTCCCTGTTCATGGCTACACCTTC
D gene: -; clone size: -; J gene: TRBJ2-2; V gene: TRBV6-5; CDR3 protein: CASSLSSGELFF; CDR3 DNA: TGTGCCAGCAGTTTATCCTCCGGGGAGCTGTTTTTT
D gene: -; clone size: many; J gene: TRBJ2-1; V gene: TRBV6-5; CDR3 protein: CASSRGLSSEQFF; CDR3 DNA: TGTGCCAGCAGCCGAGGACTATCCAGTGAGCAGTTCTTC
D gene: TRBD2; clone size: many; J gene: TRBJ2-3; V gene: TRBV29-1; CDR3 protein: CSVGEGRADTQYF; CDR3 DNA: TGCAGCGTTGGGGAGGGCCGAGCAGATACGCAGTATTTT
D gene: -; clone size: many; J gene: TRBJ2-3; V gene: TRBV7-2; CDR3 protein: CASSLGRTSTDTQYF; CDR3 DNA: TGTGCCAGCAGCTTAGGGCGGACTAGCACAGATACGCAGTATTTT
D gene: -; clone size: medium-sized; J gene: TRBJ1-5; V gene: TRBV20-1; CDR3 protein: CSARDRQGNQPQHF; CDR3 DNA: TGCAGTGCTAGAGATAGGCAGGGTAATCAGCCCCAGCATTTT
D gene: -; clone size: few; J gene: TRBJ2-1; V gene: TRBV18; CDR3 protein: CASSPRSQSYNEQFF; CDR3 DNA: TGTGCCAGCTCACCACGAAGCCAGTCCTACAATGAGCAGTTCTTC
D gene: TRBD2; clone size: many; J gene: TRBJ2-7; V gene: TRBV11-2; CDR3 protein: CASSPGLVPTYEQYF; CDR3 DNA: TGTGCCAGCAGCCCCGGACTAGTGCCCACCTACGAGCAGTACTTC
D gene: -; clone size: many; J gene: TRBJ2-4; V gene: TRBV6-2/TRBV6-3; CDR3 protein: CASTSPLVQPDIQYF; CDR3 DNA: TGTGCCAGCACCTCACCCCTGGTGCAACCGGACATTCAGTACTTC
D gene: TRBD2; clone size: -; J gene: TRBJ2-2; V gene: TRBV6-5; CDR3 protein: CASSYGAGGNTGELFF; CDR3 DNA: TGTGCCAGCAGTTACGGGGCGGGAGGGAACACCGGGGAGCTGTTTTTT
D gene: -; clone size: many; J gene: TRBJ1-4; V gene: TRBV6-5; CDR3 protein: CASSPRTNNEKLFF; CDR3 DNA: TGTGCCAGCAGTCCAAGGACCAATAATGAAAAACTGTTTTTT
D gene: TRBD1; clone size: many; J gene: TRBJ2-5; V gene: TRBV24-1; CDR3 protein: CATSATITGAVTQYF; CDR3 DNA: TGTGCCACCAGTGCCACGATCACAGGGGCGGTGACCCAGTACTTC
D gene: TRBD1; clone size: many; J gene: TRBJ2-7; V gene: TRBV27; CDR3 protein: CASSPRQGIDKYF; CDR3 DNA: TGTGCCAGCAGCCCTAGACAGGGAATAGATAAGTACTTC
D gene: -; clone size: few; J gene: TRBJ2-5; V gene: TRBV14; CDR3 protein: CASSQEARRTQYF; CDR3 DNA: TGTGCCAGCAGCCAAGAAGCTCGCCGGACCCAGTACTTC
D gene: -; clone size: -; J gene: TRBJ2-2; V gene: TRBV10-1; CDR3 protein: CASSDSGRTGELFF; CDR3 DNA: TGCGCCAGCAGTGATTCAGGGCGCACCGGGGAGCTGTTTTTT
D gene: -; clone size: many; J gene: TRBJ1-4; V gene: TRBV19; CDR3 protein: CASTFKRIREKLFF; CDR3 DNA: TGTGCCAGCACTTTTAAGCGGATTCGTGAAAAACTGTTTTTT
D gene: -; clone size: many; J gene: TRBJ1-3; V gene: TRBV9; CDR3 protein: CASGEGNTIYF; CDR3 DNA: TGTGCCAGCGGGGAAGGAAACACCATATATTTT
D gene: -; clone size: -; J gene: TRBJ2-5; V gene: TRBV11-1; CDR3 protein: CASSQDSIQETQYF; CDR3 DNA: TGTGCCAGCAGCCAGGACAGTATACAAGAGACCCAGTACTTC
D gene: -; clone size: -; J gene: TRBJ2-1; V gene: TRBV12-3/TRBV12-4; CDR3 protein: CASSLDRDEQFF; CDR3 DNA: TGTGCCAGCAGTTTAGACAGGGATGAGCAGTTCTTC
D gene: -; clone size: many; J gene: TRBJ1-5; V gene: TRBV18; CDR3 protein: CASSPLGGNQPQHF; CDR3 DNA: TGTGCCAGCTCACCCTTAGGGGGCAATCAGCCCCAGCATTTT
D gene: -; clone size: few; J gene: TRBJ1-2; V gene: TRBV7-9; CDR3 protein: CVSPTADGYTF; CDR3 DNA: TGTGTCAGTCCGACGGCCGATGGCTACACCTTC
D gene: TRBD2; clone size: few; J gene: TRBJ2-1; V gene: TRBV29-1; CDR3 protein: CSVLSGRPFNEQFF; CDR3 DNA: TGCAGCGTACTTAGCGGGAGGCCCTTCAATGAGCAGTTCTTC
D gene: -; clone size: few; J gene: TRBJ2-5; V gene: TRBV12-3/TRBV12-4; CDR3 protein: CASSSSETQYF; CDR3 DNA: TGTGCCAGCAGCTCGTCAGAGACCCAGTACTTC
D gene: -; clone size: many; J gene: TRBJ1-3; V gene: TRBV6-5; CDR3 protein: CASSYTGRTGNTIYF; CDR3 DNA: TGTGCCAGCAGTTATACAGGTCGTACTGGAAACACCATATATTTT
D gene: TRBD2; clone size: many; J gene: TRBJ2-5; V gene: TRBV28; CDR3 protein: CASSLPTSGRAFRETQYF; CDR3 DNA: TGTGCCAGCAGTCTACCGACTAGCGGGAGGGCCTTTCGGGAGACCCAGTACTTC
D gene: -; clone size: -; J gene: TRBJ2-2; V gene: TRBV6-2/TRBV6-3; CDR3 protein: CASSYQEGLTSSVPGELFF; CDR3 DNA: TGTGCCAGCAGTTACCAGGAGGGACTGACTAGTTCGGTTCCCGGGGAGCTGTTTTTT
D gene: -; clone size: few; J gene: TRBJ2-5; V gene: TRBV5-1; CDR3 protein: CASRYGGTTEETQYF; CDR3 DNA: TGTGCCAGCAGATACGGCGGGACAACTGAAGAGACCCAGTACTTC